These T cell receptor beta chains were read from a single sample in a study of T cell responses to AZD1222 COVID-19 vaccine. Some clones are missing from TCRdb's copy, which holds only in-frame ones; the method was immunoSEQ multiplex PCR. The sample has roughly 140,000 clones; 92% are singletons. This specimen consisted of peripheral blood, obtained 28 days after the second AZD1222 dose. The source is an adult who received the AZD1222 COVID-19 vaccine. CDR3s include the opening cysteine and the closing phenylalanine or tryptophan. Each record gives: clone size, V gene, D gene, J gene, CDR3 DNA, CDR3 protein. A D gene is named only where the DNA matches it firmly. Size is stated for part of the rows, as once, few or many counts, or as a class when the clone is expanded.

size: -
V: TRBV19
D: TRBD2
J: TRBJ2-1
DNA: TGTGCCAGTAGGAGAAGCGGGGATTGGTATGAGCAGTTCTTC
CDR3: CASRRSGDWYEQFF

size: -
V: TRBV13
D: -
J: TRBJ1-1
DNA: TGTGCCAGCAGCCCAAGGGTTTACACTGAAGCTTTCTTT
CDR3: CASSPRVYTEAFF

size: -
V: TRBV4-1
D: TRBD1
J: TRBJ1-1
DNA: TGCGCCAGCAGTGTGGACAGGGGGCCGGGGAACACTGAAGCTTTCTTT
CDR3: CASSVDRGPGNTEAFF

size: -
V: TRBV27
D: TRBD1
J: TRBJ1-2
DNA: TGTGCCAGCAGTTTAGGGACAGGGGTGGCACACTATGGCTACACCTTC
CDR3: CASSLGTGVAHYGYTF

size: -
V: TRBV4-1
D: TRBD2
J: TRBJ2-7
DNA: TGCGCCAGCAGCCAAGGCGGGAGCCACGAGCAGTACTTC
CDR3: CASSQGGSHEQYF

size: once
V: TRBV30
D: -
J: TRBJ1-2
DNA: TGTGCCTGGAGTGCCCGGGGGGGCTACACCTTC
CDR3: CAWSARGGYTF

size: once
V: TRBV30
D: -
J: TRBJ1-1
DNA: TGTGCCTGGATCCTGAACACTGAAGCTTTCTTT
CDR3: CAWILNTEAFF

size: -
V: TRBV28
D: -
J: TRBJ1-1
DNA: TGTGCCAGCAAAAAGGGGCTAATGAACACTGAAGCTTTCTTT
CDR3: CASKKGLMNTEAFF

size: -
V: TRBV5-5
D: -
J: TRBJ1-5
DNA: TGTGCCAGCAGCTTTGACCTCAGGGGAGGCCTTCAGCCCCAGCATTTT
CDR3: CASSFDLRGGLQPQHF

size: -
V: TRBV9
D: TRBD2
J: TRBJ2-2
DNA: TGTGCCAGCAGCGCAAGCGGGGGGAACACCGGGGAGCTGTTTTTT
CDR3: CASSASGGNTGELFF

size: -
V: TRBV20-1
D: -
J: TRBJ1-1
DNA: TGCAGTGTCCCTTCTAACACTGAAGCTTTCTTT
CDR3: CSVPSNTEAFF

size: -
V: TRBV28
D: -
J: TRBJ1-5
DNA: TGTGCCAGCAGTTTATGGACCAGGGGTGAGCCCCAGCATTTT
CDR3: CASSLWTRGEPQHF

size: -
V: TRBV5-1
D: TRBD2
J: TRBJ2-3
DNA: TGCGCCAGCAGATTGCGGGGGGGAGATACGCAGTATTTT
CDR3: CASRLRGGDTQYF

size: -
V: TRBV7-2
D: -
J: TRBJ1-1
DNA: TGTGCCAGCAGCCCGGCGGACGTAAACACTGAAGCTTTCTTT
CDR3: CASSPADVNTEAFF

size: -
V: TRBV18
D: -
J: TRBJ1-1
DNA: TGTGCCAGCTCAGGCACTGAAGCTTTCTTT
CDR3: CASSGTEAFF

size: -
V: TRBV6-1
D: -
J: TRBJ1-2
DNA: TGTGCCAGCAGTGAAGCGATCCGGGTTAACTATGGCTACACCTTC
CDR3: CASSEAIRVNYGYTF

size: -
V: TRBV2
D: TRBD2
J: TRBJ2-5
DNA: TGTGCCAGCAGCCCAGGGACTAGCGGGGGGGGGCAAGAGACCCAGTACTTC
CDR3: CASSPGTSGGGQETQYF

size: -
V: TRBV20-1
D: -
J: TRBJ1-5
DNA: TGCAGTGCTAGTAGGAGTTTAGGCAATCAGCCCCAGCATTTT
CDR3: CSASRSLGNQPQHF

size: -
V: TRBV29-1
D: TRBD2
J: TRBJ2-4
DNA: TGCAGCGTTGAAGGGCCCCGGACTAGCGGGGGCTTCGATTTAGCCAAAAACATTCAGTACTTC
CDR3: CSVEGPRTSGGFDLAKNIQYF

size: -
V: TRBV9
D: TRBD1
J: TRBJ1-2
DNA: TGTGCCAGCAGCCGGACAGGAACTAACTATGGCTACACCTTC
CDR3: CASSRTGTNYGYTF

size: -
V: TRBV28
D: -
J: TRBJ1-2
DNA: TGTGGAATTTGGCGGGGAATCTATGGCTACACCTTC
CDR3: CGIWRGIYGYTF

size: -
V: TRBV3-1/TRBV3-2
D: -
J: TRBJ2-1
DNA: TGTGCCAGCAGCCGACCCGGGACATTGTACAATGAGCAGTTCTTC
CDR3: CASSRPGTLYNEQFF

size: -
V: TRBV4-1
D: -
J: TRBJ2-5
DNA: TGCGCCAGCAGCCAAGGTCGACTCCAAGAGACCCAGTACTTC
CDR3: CASSQGRLQETQYF

size: -
V: TRBV5-6
D: -
J: TRBJ1-2
DNA: TGTGCCAGCAGCTTGGCGGGTGATGGCTACACCTTC
CDR3: CASSLAGDGYTF

size: -
V: TRBV30
D: -
J: TRBJ2-2
DNA: TGTGCCTGGGGTCCCGCTCAGGGGAGCACCGGGGAGCTGTTTTTT
CDR3: CAWGPAQGSTGELFF

size: once
V: TRBV9
D: TRBD2
J: TRBJ2-1
DNA: TGTGCCAGCAGCGTAAGCGGGAGTCTAGACAATGAGCAGTTCTTC
CDR3: CASSVSGSLDNEQFF

size: -
V: TRBV30
D: -
J: TRBJ1-4
DNA: TGTGCCTGGAGTGCGGGGAATGAAAAACTGTTTTTT
CDR3: CAWSAGNEKLFF

size: -
V: TRBV6-2/TRBV6-3
D: -
J: TRBJ2-2
DNA: TGTGCCAGCAGTTACTTGGGTCAGACCGGGGAGCTGTTTTTT
CDR3: CASSYLGQTGELFF